This TCR beta chain appears in the sequencing data of a study of response to subunit inactivated influenza vaccine. The CDR3 has 12 amino acids. Between the trimmed V and J ends, which lost 10 bases and 0 bases, there was a span of 4 bases. The germline V gene has CDR1 MDHEN and CDR2 SYDVKM. For this clonotype: Its cognate antigen is unknown.

A single record per CDR3 protein comes from TCRdb applying MiXCR to the RT-PCR reads. The data show over 450,000 distinct CDR3 sequences, 10% to 15% seen once. Study findings and constraints: Few additional T cells are recruited per seasonal influenza vaccination, authors suggested.

The receptor's source is a man aged 45-65 years who received an inactivated influenza vaccine. The sequenced sample was PBMCs from blood, obtained about 40 days after vaccination. This chain connects TRBV28 to TRBJ2-6; no clear D. The CDR3 nucleotides are TGTGCCACCTCCTCTGGGGCCAACGTCCTGACTTTC. This encodes CATSSGANVLTF.